This T cell receptor (beta chain) was recorded in a study of shared T cell receptors in the human thymus. Generated by immunoSEQ multiplex PCR, the TCRdb table keeps only in-frame clones and is missing some. The repertoire consists of fewer than 700,000 clones, with 85% to 90% occurring once and the leading ten covering 0.01%. Trimming cost V 2 bases and J 6 bases, with 13 bases left between them. In germline, CDR1 is ENHRY, CDR2 SYGVKD. There are 14 residues in the CDR3. The data also belong to a second study, concerning human thymus T cells. That work states: During corrective heart surgery, resections were taken, and the thymus tissue came from them. Blood and thymic repertoires both appeared biased in V and J gene usage. The related literature has documented a marked overlap of thymic repertoires among unrelated individuals.

The sequence came from a boy younger than two with a congenital heart defect. The sample taken for sequencing was thymocytes. V and J are TRBV10-3 and TRBJ1-2, with D perhaps matching TRBD1 (5 bases). CDR3 in DNA: TGTGCCATCAGTGAGAAGCAGGGATTAAATGGCTACACCTTC. Protein sequence: CAISEKQGLNGYTF.